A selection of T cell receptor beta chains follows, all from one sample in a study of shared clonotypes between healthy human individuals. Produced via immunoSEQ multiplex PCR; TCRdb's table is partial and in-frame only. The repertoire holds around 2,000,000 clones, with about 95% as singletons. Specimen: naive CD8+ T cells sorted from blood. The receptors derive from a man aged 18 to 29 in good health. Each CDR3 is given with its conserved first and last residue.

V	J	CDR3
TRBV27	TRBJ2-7	CASSLGQGGYEQYF
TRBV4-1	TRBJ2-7	CASSQELSAGLAFYEQYF
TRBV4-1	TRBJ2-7	CASSQEGGGSYEQYF
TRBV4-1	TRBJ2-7	CASSQEGQGYEQYF
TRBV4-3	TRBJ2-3	CASSQYHSVLTDTQYF
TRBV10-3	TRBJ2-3	CAISDSIEDTQYF
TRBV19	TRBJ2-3	CASSASVILGDTDTQYF
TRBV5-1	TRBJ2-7	CASSLAPAGGYEQYF
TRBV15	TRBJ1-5	CATSRGTGTDQPQHF
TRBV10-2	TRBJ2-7	CASSPGLATEQYF
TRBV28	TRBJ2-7	CASSYRQAYEQYF
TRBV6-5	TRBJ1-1	CASWTANTEAFF
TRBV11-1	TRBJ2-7	CASSLPTGGASYEQYF
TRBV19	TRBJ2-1	CASSIDLYEQFF
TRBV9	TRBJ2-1	CASSVGVKDEQFF
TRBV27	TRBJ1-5	CASSLNPPDREGNQPQHF
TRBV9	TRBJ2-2	CASSVVPDKDTGELFF
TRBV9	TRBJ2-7	CASSVGGQGSYEQYF
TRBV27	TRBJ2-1	CASKFLISGTEYNEQFF
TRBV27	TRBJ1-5	CANPDWDREGQPQHF
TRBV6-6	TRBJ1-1	CASSFSTGGTEAFF
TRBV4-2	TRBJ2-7	CASSQVYGYEQYF
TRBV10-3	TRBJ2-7	CAISDKVAGIHEQYF
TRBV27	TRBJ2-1	CASSSLWVAVPGNEQFF
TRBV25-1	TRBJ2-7	CASSDRQGNYEQYF
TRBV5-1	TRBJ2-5	CASSLVQETQYF
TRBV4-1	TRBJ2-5	CASSRGETQYF
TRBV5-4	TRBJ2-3	CASRERGSDTQYF
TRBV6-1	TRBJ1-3	CASSEGLGDSGNTIYF
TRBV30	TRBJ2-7	CAWSGDISYEQYF
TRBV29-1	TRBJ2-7	CSVEGWPGDPYEQYF
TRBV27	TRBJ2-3	CASSSLGTSGRVDTQYF
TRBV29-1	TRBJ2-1	CSVVPSGGQDEQFF
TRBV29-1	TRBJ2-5	CSVEDEKETQYF
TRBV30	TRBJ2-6	CAWSSEGGANVLTF
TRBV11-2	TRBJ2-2	CRTSGSVNTGELFF
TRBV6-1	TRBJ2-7	CASSEISGVRHEQYF
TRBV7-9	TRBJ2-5	CASSSPFMETQYF
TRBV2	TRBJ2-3	CASSEGATATDTQYF
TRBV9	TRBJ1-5	CASSGTGVGSVNQPQHF
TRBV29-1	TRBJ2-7	CSVVWTGSSYEQYF
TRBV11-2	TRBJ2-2	CASSPLSDGELFF
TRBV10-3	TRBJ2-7	CAISESRGLRDYEQYF
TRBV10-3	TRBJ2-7	CAISGGPEQYF
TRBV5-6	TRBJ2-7	CASSLSSYEQYF
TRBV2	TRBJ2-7	CASQQRQIYEQYF
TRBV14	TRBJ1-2	CASSLGQGYGYTF
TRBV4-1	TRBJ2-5	CASSPLVGQETQYF
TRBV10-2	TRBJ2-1	CASSDPSGAHEQFF
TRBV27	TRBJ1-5	CASSTTLNQPQHF
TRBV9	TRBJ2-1	CASSVRGLDNEQFF
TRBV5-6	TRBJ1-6	CASSSIQENNSPLHF
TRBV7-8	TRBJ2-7	CASSLPNEGFSYEQYF
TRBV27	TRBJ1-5	CASSLSGRHGNQPQHF
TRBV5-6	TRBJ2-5	CASSPLRGGRAETQYF
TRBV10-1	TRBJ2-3	CASSGGSTDTQYF
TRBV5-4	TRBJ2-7	CASSLATSPFFEQYF
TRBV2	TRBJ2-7	CASIRTGLAYEQYF
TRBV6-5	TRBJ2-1	CASSRTGSYNEQFF
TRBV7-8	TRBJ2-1	CASSLVDSWGFF